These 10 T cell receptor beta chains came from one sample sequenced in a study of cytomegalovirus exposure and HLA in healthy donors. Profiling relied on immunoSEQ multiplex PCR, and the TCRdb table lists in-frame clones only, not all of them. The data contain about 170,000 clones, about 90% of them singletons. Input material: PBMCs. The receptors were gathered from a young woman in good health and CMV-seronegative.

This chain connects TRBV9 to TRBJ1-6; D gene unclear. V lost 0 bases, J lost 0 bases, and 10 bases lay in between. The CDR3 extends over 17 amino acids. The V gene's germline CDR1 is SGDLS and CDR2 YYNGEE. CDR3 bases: TGTGCCAGCAGCGTAGATGGGGTATCCTCCTATAATTCACCCCTCCACTTT. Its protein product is CASSVDGVSSYNSPLHF.

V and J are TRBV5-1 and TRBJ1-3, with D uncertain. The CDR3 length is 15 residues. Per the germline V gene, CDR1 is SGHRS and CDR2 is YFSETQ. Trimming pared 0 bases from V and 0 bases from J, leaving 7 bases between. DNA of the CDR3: TGCGCCAGCAGCTTGGTTCCCAACTCTGGAAACACCATATATTTT. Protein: CASSLVPNSGNTIYF.

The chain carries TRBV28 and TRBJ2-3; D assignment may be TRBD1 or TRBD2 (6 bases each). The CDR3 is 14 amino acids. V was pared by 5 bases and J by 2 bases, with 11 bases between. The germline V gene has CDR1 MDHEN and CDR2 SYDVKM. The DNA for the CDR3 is TGTGCCAGCAGTCAGCCGGGGGCCACAGATACGCAGTATTTT. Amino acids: CASSQPGATDTQYF.

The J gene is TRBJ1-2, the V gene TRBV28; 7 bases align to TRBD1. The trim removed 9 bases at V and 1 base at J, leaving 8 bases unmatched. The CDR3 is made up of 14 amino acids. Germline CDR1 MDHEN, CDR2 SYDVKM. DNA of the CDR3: TGTGCCAGTACCGGGACAGCGATTAACTATGGCTACACCTTC. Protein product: CASTGTAINYGYTF.

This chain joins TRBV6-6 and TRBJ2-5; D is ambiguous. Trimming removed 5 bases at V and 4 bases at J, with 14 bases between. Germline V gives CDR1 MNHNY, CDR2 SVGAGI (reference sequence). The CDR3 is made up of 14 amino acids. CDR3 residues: CASSPVGVGETQYF. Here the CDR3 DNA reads TGTGCCAGCAGTCCGGTTGGGGTGGGAGAGACCCAGTACTTC.

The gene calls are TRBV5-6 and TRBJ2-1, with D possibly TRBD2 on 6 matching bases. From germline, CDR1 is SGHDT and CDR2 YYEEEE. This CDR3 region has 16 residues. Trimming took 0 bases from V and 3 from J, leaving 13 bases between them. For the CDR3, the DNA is TGTGCCAGCAGCTTGGCACGGGACTCCCTCTACAATGAGCAGTTCTTC. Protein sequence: CASSLARDSLYNEQFF.

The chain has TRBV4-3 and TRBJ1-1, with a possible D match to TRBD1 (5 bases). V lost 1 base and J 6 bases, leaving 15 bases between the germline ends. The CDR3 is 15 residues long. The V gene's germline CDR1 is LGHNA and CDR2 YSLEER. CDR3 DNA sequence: TGCGCCAGCAGCCAAGTAGGGGCGGGGGGTTCTGAAGCTTTCTTT. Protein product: CASSQVGAGGSEAFF.

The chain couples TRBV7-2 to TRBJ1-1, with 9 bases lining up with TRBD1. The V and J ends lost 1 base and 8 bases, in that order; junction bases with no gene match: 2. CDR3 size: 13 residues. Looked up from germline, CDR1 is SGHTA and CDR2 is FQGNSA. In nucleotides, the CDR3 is TGTGCCAGCAGCTTAGACAGGGGGCAGGAAGCTTTCTTT. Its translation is CASSLDRGQEAFF.

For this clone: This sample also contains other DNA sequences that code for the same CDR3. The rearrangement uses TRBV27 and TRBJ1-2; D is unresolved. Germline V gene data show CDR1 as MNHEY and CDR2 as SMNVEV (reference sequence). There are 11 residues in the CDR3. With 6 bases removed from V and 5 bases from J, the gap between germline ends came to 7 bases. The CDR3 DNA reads TGTGCCAGCAGCGGGAATTATGGCTACACCTTC. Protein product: CASSGNYGYTF.

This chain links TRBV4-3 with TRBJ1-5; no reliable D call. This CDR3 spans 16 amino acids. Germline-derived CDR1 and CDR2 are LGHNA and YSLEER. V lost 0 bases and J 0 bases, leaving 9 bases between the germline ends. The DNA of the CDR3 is TGCGCCAGCAGCCAAGATTTGGGCATTAGCAATCAGCCCCAGCATTTT. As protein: CASSQDLGISNQPQHF.